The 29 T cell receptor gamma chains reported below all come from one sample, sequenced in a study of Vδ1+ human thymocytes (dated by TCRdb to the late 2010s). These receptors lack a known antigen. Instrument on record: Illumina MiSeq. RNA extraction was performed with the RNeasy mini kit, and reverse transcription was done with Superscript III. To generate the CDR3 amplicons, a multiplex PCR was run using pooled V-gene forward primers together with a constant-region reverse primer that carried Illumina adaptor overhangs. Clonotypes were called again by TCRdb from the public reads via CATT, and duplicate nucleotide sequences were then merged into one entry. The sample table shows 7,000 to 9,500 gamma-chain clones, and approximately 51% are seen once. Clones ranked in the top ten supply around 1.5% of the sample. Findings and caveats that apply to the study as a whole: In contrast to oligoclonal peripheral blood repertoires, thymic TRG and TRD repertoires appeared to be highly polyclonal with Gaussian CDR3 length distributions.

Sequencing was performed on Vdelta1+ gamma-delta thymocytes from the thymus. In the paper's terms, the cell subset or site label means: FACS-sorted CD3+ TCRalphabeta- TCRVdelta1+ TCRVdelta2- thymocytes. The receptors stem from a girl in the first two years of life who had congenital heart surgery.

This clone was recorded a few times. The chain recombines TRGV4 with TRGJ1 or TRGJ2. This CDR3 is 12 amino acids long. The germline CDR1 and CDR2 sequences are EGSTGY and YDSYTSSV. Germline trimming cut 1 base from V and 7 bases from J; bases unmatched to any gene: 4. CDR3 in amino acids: CATWDGPYKKLF. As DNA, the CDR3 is TGTGCCACCTGGGATGGACCATATAAGAAACTCTTT.

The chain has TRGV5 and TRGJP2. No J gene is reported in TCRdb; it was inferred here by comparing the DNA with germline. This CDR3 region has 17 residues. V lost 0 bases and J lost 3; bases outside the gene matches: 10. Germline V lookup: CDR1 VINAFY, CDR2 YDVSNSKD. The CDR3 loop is CATWDRRGDCSDWIKTF. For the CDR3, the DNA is TGTGCCACCTGGGACAGGCGGGGCGATTGTAGTGATTGGATCAAGACGTTT.

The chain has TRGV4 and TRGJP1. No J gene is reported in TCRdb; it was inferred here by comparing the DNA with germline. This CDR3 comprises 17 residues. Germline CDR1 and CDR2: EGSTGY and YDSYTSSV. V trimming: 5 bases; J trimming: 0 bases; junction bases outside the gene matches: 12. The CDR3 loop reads CATWGPRGYTTGWFKIF. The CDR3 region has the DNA TGTGCCACCTGGGGTCCACGAGGCTATACCACTGGTTGGTTCAAGATATTT.

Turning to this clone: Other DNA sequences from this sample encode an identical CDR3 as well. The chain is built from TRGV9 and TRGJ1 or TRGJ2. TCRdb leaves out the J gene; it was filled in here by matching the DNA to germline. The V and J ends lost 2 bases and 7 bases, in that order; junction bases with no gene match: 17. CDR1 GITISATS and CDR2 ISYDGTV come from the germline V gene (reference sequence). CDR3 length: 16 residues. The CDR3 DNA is TGTGCCTTGTGGGAGGCGTCGCCTCTGGTTGGCTATAAGAAACTCTTT. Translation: CALWEASPLVGYKKLF.

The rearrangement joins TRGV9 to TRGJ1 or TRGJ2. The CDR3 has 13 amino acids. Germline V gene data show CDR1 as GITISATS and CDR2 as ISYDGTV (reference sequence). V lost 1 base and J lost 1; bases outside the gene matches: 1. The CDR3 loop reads CALWEVNYYKKLF. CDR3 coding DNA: TGTGCCTTGTGGGAGGTCAATTATTATAAGAAACTCTTT.

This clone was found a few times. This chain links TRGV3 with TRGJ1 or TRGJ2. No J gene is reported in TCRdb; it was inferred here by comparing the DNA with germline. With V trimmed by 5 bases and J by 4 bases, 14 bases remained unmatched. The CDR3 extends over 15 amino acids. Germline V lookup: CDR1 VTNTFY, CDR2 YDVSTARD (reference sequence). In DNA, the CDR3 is TGTGCCACCTGGGGGCCCACCATAGGGTATTATAAGAAACTCTTT. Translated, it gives CATWGPTIGYYKKLF.

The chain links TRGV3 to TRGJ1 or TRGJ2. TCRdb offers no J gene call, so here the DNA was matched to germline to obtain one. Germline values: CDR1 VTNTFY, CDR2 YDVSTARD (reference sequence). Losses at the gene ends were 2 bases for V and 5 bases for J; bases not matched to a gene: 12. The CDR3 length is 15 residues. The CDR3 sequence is CATWDTAGKDYKKLF. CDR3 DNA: TGTGCCACCTGGGACACGGCGGGAAAGGATTATAAGAAACTCTTT.

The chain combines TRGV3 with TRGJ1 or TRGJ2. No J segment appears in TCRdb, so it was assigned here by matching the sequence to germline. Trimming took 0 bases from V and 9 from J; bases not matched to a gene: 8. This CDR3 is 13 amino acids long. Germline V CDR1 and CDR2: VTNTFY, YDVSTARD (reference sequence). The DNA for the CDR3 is TGTGCCACCTGGGACAGGCCTCAGGGTAAGAAACTCTTT. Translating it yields CATWDRPQGKKLF.

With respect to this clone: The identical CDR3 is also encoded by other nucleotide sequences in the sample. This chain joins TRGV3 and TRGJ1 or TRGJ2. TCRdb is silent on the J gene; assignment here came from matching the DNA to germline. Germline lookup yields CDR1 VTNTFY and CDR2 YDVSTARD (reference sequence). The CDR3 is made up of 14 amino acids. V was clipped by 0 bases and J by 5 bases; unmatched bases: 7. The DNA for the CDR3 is TGTGCCACCTGGGACAGGCCCAGAGATTATAAGAAACTCTTT. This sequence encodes CATWDRPRDYKKLF.

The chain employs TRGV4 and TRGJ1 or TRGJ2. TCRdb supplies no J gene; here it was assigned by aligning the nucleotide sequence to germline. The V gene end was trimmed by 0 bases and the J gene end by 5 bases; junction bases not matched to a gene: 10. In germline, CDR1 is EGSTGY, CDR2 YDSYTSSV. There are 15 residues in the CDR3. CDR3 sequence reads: CATWDGPEVDYKKLF. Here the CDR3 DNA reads TGTGCCACCTGGGATGGGCCGGAGGTCGATTATAAGAAACTCTTT.

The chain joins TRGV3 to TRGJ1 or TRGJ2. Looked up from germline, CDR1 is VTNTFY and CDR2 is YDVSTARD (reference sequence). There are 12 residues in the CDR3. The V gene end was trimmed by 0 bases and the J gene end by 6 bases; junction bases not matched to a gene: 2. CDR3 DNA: TGTGCCACCTGGGACAGGTGTTATAAGAAACTCTTT. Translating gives CATWDRCYKKLF.

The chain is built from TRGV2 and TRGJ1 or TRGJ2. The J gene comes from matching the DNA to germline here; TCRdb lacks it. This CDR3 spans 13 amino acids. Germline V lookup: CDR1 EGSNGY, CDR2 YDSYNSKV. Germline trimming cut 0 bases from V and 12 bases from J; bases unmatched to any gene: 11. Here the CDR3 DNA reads TGTGCCACCTGGGACGGGCAGCCCATCTTGAAACTCTTT. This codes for CATWDGQPILKLF.

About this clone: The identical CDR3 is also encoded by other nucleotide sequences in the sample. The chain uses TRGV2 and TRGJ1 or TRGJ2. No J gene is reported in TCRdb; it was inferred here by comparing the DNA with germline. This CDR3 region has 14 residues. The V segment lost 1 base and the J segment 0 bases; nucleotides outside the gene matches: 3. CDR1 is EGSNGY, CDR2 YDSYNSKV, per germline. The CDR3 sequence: CATWDGGNYYKKLF. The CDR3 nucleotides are TGTGCCACCTGGGACGGCGGGAATTATTATAAGAAACTCTTT.

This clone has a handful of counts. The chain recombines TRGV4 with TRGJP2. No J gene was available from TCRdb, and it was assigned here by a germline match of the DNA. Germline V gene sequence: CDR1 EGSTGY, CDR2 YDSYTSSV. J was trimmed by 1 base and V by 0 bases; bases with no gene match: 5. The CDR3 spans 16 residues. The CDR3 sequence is CATWDGGTSSDWIKTF. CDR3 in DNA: TGTGCCACCTGGGATGGGGGAACTAGTAGTGATTGGATCAAGACGTTT.

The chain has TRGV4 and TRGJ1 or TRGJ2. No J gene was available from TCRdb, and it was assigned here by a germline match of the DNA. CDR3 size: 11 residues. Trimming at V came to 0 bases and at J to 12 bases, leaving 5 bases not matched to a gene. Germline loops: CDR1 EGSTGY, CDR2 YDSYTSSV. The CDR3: CATWDGPAKLF. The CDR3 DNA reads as TGTGCCACCTGGGATGGGCCGGCGAAACTCTTT.

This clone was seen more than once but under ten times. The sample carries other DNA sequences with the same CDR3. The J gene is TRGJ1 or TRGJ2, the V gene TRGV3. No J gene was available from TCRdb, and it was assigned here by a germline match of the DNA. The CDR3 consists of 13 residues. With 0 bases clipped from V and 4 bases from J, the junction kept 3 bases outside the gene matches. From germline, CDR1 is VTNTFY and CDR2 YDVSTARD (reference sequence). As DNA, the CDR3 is TGTGCCACCTGGGACAGGCGATATTATAAGAAACTCTTT. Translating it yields CATWDRRYYKKLF.

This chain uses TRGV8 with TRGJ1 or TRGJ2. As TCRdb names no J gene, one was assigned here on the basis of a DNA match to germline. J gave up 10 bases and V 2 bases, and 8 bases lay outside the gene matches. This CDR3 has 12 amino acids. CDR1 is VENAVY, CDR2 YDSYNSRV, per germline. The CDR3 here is CATWDTPRKKLF. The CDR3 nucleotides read TGTGCCACCTGGGATACCCCCCGCAAGAAACTCTTT.

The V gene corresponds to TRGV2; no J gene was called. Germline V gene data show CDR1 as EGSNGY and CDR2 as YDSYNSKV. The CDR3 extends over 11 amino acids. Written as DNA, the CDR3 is TGTGCCACCTGGGCCTTCTCGAGGGAACTCTTT. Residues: CATWAFSRELF.

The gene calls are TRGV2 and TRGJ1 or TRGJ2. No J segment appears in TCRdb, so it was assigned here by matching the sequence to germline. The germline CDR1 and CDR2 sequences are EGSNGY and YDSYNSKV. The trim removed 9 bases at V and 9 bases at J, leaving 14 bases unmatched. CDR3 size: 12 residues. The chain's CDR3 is CATLLVLLKKLF. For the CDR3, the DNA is TGTGCCACCCTCCTCGTCCTCCTTAAGAAACTCTTT.

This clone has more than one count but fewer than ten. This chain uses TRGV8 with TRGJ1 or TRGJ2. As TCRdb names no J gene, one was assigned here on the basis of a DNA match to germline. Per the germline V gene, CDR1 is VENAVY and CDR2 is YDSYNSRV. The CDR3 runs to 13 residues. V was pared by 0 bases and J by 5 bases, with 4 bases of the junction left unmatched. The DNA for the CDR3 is TGTGCCACCTGGGATAGGCCGAATTATAAGAAACTCTTT. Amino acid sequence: CATWDRPNYKKLF.

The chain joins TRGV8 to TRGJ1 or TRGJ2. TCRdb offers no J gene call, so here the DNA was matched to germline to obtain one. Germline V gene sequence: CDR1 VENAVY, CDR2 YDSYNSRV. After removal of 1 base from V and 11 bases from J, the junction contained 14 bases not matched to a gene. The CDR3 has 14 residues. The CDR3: CATWDSSWRLEKLF. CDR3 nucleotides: TGTGCCACCTGGGATAGTTCTTGGCGGCTGGAGAAACTCTTT.

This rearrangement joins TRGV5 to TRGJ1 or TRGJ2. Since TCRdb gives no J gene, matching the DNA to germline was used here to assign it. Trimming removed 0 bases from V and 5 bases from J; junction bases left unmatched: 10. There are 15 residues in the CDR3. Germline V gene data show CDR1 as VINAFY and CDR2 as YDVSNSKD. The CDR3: CATWDRQTWDYKKLF. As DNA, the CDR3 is TGTGCCACCTGGGACAGGCAAACCTGGGATTATAAGAAACTCTTT.

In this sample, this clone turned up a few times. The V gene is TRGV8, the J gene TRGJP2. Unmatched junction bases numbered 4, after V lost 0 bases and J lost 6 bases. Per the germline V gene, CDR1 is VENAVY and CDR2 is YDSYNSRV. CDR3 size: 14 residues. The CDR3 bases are TGTGCCACCTGGGATAGGAGTCGTGATTGGATCAAGACGTTT. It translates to CATWDRSRDWIKTF.

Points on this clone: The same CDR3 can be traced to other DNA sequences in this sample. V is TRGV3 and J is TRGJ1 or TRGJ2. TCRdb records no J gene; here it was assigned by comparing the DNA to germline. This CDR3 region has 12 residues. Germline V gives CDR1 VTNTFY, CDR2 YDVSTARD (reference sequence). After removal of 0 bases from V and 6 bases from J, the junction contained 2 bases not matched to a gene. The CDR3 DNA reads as TGTGCCACCTGGGACAGGGGTTATAAGAAACTCTTT. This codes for CATWDRGYKKLF.

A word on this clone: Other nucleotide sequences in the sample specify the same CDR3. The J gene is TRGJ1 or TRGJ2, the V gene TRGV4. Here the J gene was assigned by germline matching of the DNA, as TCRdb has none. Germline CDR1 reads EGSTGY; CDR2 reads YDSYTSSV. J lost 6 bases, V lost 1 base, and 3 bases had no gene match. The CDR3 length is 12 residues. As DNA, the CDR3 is TGTGCCACCTGGGATGGTCGTTATAAGAAACTCTTT. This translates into CATWDGRYKKLF.

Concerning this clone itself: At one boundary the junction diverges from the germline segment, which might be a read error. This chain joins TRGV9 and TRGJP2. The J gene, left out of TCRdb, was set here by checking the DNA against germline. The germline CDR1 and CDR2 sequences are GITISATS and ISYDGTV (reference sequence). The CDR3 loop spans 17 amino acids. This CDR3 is CALWEVRASSGDWIKTF. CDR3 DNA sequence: TGTGCCTTGTGGGAGGTGCGGGCGAGTAGTGGTGATTGGATCAAGACGTTT.

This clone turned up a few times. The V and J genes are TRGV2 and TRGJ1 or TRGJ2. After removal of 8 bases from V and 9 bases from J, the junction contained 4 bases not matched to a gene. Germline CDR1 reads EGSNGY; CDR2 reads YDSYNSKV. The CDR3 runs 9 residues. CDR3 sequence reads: CATSSKKLF. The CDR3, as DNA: TGTGCCACCTCAAGTAAGAAACTCTTT.

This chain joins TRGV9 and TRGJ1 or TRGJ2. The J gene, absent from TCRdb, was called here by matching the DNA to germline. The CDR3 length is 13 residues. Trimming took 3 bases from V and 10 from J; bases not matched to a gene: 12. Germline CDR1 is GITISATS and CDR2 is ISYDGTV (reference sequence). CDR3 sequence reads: CALWETPGRKKLF. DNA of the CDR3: TGTGCCTTGTGGGAGACGCCGGGTAGAAAGAAACTCTTT.

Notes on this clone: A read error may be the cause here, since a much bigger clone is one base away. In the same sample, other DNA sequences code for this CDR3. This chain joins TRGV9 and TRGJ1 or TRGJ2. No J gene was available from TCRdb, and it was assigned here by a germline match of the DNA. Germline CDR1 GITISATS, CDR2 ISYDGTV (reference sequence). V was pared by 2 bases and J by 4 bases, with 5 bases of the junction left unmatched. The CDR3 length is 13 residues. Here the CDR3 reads CALWEANYYKKLF. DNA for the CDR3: TGTGCCTTGTGGGAGGCGAACTATTATAAGAAACTCTTT.